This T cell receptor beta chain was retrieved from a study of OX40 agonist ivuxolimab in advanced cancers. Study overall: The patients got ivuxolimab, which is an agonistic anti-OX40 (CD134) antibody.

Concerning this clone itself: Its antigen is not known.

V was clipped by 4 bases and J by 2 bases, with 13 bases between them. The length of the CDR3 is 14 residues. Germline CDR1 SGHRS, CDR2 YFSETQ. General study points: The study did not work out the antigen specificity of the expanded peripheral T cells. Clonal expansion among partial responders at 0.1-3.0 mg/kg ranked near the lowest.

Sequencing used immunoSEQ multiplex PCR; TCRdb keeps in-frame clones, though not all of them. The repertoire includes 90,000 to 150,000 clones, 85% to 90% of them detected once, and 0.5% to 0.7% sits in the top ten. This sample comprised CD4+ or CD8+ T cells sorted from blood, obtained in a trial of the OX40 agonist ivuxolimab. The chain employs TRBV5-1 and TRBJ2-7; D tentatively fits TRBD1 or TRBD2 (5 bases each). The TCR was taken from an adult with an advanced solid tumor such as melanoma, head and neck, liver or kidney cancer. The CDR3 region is CASSQNTGPYEQYF. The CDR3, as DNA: TGCGCCAGCAGCCAGAATACGGGACCCTACGAGCAGTACTTC.